The text below deals with one T cell receptor beta chain. This record belongs to a study of blood T cell repertoires in COVID-19. Across the study: Whether acute or convalescent, the COVID-19 samples came from the United States, Italy and Spain.

Two negative PCRs, clearance, or symptom resolution had been documented for recovered Cohort 3 donors. Per the study methods: Estimated nucleated cell counts came from reference gene primer amplification. Generated by immunoSEQ multiplex PCR, the TCRdb table keeps only in-frame clones and is missing some. The DNA gave D and trimming, while V, J and clone size come from that table. The sample yields nearly 350,000 clones, roughly 87% seen once. J was trimmed by 2 bases and V by 6 bases; bases with no gene match: 1. CDR1 is LNHDA and CDR2 is SQIVND in the germline V gene (reference sequence). The CDR3 totals 14 residues.

The chain has TRBV19 and TRBJ1-4; 9 bases are shared with TRBD1. This TCR was sampled from a woman aged 25 to 39 who had recovered from COVID-19. The specimen was PBMCs or T cells enriched from blood (not recorded which). DNA of the CDR3: TGTGCCAGTAGAGACAGGGGGACTAATGAAAAACTGTTTTTT. Translated, it gives CASRDRGTNEKLFF.